These 21 T cell receptor beta chains came from one sample sequenced in a study of control samples from healthy donors and cancer patients. Only in-frame clones appear in the TCRdb table, and some are missing; sequencing was by immunoSEQ multiplex PCR. This sample has about 160,000 clones, with roughly 95% found just once. The sample taken for sequencing was blood. All receptors come from a woman aged 25 to 39 in good health.

The J gene is TRBJ1-5, the V gene TRBV5-1; 8 nucleotides line up with TRBD1. The CDR3 extends over 14 amino acids. Per the germline V gene, CDR1 is SGHRS and CDR2 is YFSETQ. J gave up 7 bases and V 2 bases, and 5 bases lay outside the gene matches. This CDR3 is CASSLAGGWQPQHF. The CDR3 region has the DNA TGCGCCAGCAGCTTAGCAGGGGGCTGGCAGCCCCAGCATTTT.

V usage is TRBV19 and J usage is TRBJ1-5; D gene ambiguous. Trimming removed 6 bases at V and 7 bases at J, with 16 bases between. The CDR3 covers 14 residues. The germline V gene has CDR1 LNHDA and CDR2 SQIVND (reference sequence). CDR3 sequence (DNA): TGTGCCAGTAGCTCCCGGGGTCGCGGGCAGCCCCAGCATTTT. Amino acids: CASSSRGRGQPQHF.

This chain links TRBV9 with TRBJ2-3, with TRBD1 identical over 7 bases. Trimming removed 0 bases from V and 2 bases from J; junction bases left unmatched: 3. The CDR3 is 15 residues long. Per the germline V gene, CDR1 is SGDLS and CDR2 is YYNGEE. The CDR3 coding sequence is TGTGCCAGCAGCGTAGTAGGGACAGTCACAGATACGCAGTATTTT. This codes for CASSVVGTVTDTQYF.

This chain joins TRBV7-9 and TRBJ2-7; tentatively, D is TRBD2 (5 bases). This CDR3 has 12 amino acids. Germline loops: CDR1 SEHNR, CDR2 FQNEAQ (reference sequence). Deletions cut 3 bases from V and 7 bases from J, with 10 bases between. CDR3 in amino acids: CASSLGSGEQYF. DNA for the CDR3: TGTGCCAGCAGCTTGGGATCGGGGGAGCAGTACTTC.

This clone has a single count. The chain links TRBV2 to TRBJ1-6; TRBD1 might be the D (5 bases). CDR3 length equals 12 residues. Trimming cost V 6 bases and J 9 bases, with 9 bases left between them. The germline gives CDR1 SNHLY, CDR2 FYNNEI. The CDR3 reads CASRQGVSPLHF. For the CDR3, the DNA is TGTGCCAGCAGGCAGGGAGTTTCACCCCTCCACTTT.

The rearrangement joins TRBV3-1 (or the pseudogene TRBV3-2) to TRBJ1-6, with D unresolved. Germline CDR1 reads LGHDT; CDR2 reads YNNKEL (reference sequence). The V end lost 5 bases, the J end lost 7 bases, and 15 bases lay between the germline ends. The CDR3 spans 15 residues. DNA of the CDR3: TGTGCCAGCAGCGTCACTCAGGATCCCAATTCACCCCTCCACTTT. Protein: CASSVTQDPNSPLHF.

The rearrangement links TRBV6-2 or TRBV6-3 to TRBJ1-3; D is unresolved. Germline V lookup: CDR1 MNHEY, CDR2 SVGEGT. This CDR3 contains 17 residues. The V and J ends lost 4 bases and 1 base respectively, with 17 bases between them. CDR3 DNA sequence: TGTGCCAGCAGTTCCCCCCCCGGTCAAGTTTCTGGAAACACCATATATTTT. Its translation: CASSSPPGQVSGNTIYF.

This rearrangement joins TRBV6-2 or TRBV6-3 to TRBJ2-7; D unclear. The CDR3 contains 13 residues. Trimming pared 6 bases from V and 3 bases from J, leaving 12 bases between. Germline CDR1 reads MNHEY; CDR2 reads SVGEGT. In nucleotides, the CDR3 is TGTGCCAGCAGCCCCCGTCACAGCTACGAGCAGTACTTC. Translating it yields CASSPRHSYEQYF.

J is TRBJ2-1 and V is TRBV3-1 (or the pseudogene TRBV3-2); 14 nucleotides match TRBD2. Germline-derived CDR1 and CDR2 are LGHDT and YNNKEL (reference sequence). The junction had 13 bases not matched to a gene; V was cut back by 4 bases and J by 8 bases. The CDR3 runs 18 residues. The DNA for the CDR3 is TGTGCCAGCAGCCCTGGGACTAGCGGGAGACCCAGACTGCATGAGCAGTTCTTC. This sequence encodes CASSPGTSGRPRLHEQFF.

V gene TRBV9 combines with J gene TRBJ1-1, with D unresolved. Germline CDR1 and CDR2: SGDLS and YYNGEE. V shed 0 bases and J shed 3 bases, with 9 bases lying between them. The CDR3 has 14 residues. CDR3: CASSVAVWDTEAFF. CDR3 in DNA: TGTGCCAGCAGCGTAGCGGTGTGGGACACTGAAGCTTTCTTT.

V and J are TRBV7-8 and TRBJ1-6, with a possible D match to TRBD1 (6 bases). The V and J ends lost 5 bases and 7 bases respectively, with 21 bases between them. Per the germline V gene, CDR1 is SGHVS and CDR2 is FQNEAQ. This CDR3 is 17 amino acids long. CDR3 region: CASSPLTYRVGNSPLHF. The CDR3 DNA sequence: TGTGCCAGCAGCCCGCTAACTTACAGGGTCGGGAATTCACCCCTCCACTTT.

The V and J genes are TRBV27 and TRBJ1-1, with D perhaps matching TRBD1 (6 bases). Germline V gene sequence: CDR1 MNHEY, CDR2 SMNVEV (reference sequence). Trimming shortened V by 5 bases and J by 1 base, and 23 bases separated the two germline ends. The CDR3 is 18 amino acids. This CDR3 is CASSPTWGGGGANTEAFF. The CDR3 bases are TGTGCCAGCAGTCCAACTTGGGGAGGGGGGGGAGCGAACACTGAAGCTTTCTTT.

This rearrangement joins TRBV18 to TRBJ1-1; D not resolved. The germline V and J ends were trimmed by 1 base and 3 bases, with 6 bases remaining between them. CDR1 and CDR2 from the germline V gene are KGHSH and LQKENI. The CDR3 contains 13 residues. The CDR3 protein is CASSPHVDTEAFF. The CDR3 DNA is TGTGCCAGCTCACCACATGTGGACACTGAAGCTTTCTTT.

The chain couples TRBV2 to TRBJ1-1; TRBD1 agrees at 10 bases. The junction had 10 bases not matched to a gene; V was cut back by 10 bases and J by 11 bases. The CDR3 covers 12 residues. Germline V lookup: CDR1 SNHLY, CDR2 FYNNEI. CDR3 region: CATDRGPAGAFF. For the CDR3, the DNA is TGTGCCACCGACAGGGGGCCGGCGGGGGCTTTCTTT.

This CDR3 is CASGSSYGYTF. As DNA, the CDR3 is TGTGCCAGTGGATCTTCCTATGGCTACACCTTC. This chain links TRBV2 with TRBJ1-2; D remains unclear. The CDR3 consists of 11 residues. Germline CDR1 and CDR2: SNHLY and FYNNEI. Trimming removed 9 bases at V and 4 bases at J, with 9 bases between.

The chain employs TRBV19 and TRBJ1-2; TRBD1 agrees at 9 bases. J was trimmed by 5 bases and V by 3 bases; bases with no gene match: 4. This CDR3 has 14 residues. Looked up from germline, CDR1 is LNHDA and CDR2 is SQIVND (reference sequence). This chain's CDR3 is CASSITGQGYGYTF. DNA for the CDR3: TGTGCCAGTAGTATTACCGGACAGGGGTATGGCTACACCTTC.

J is TRBJ1-2 and V is TRBV18; D is undetermined. Trimming stripped 0 bases from V and 4 bases from J, with 6 bases between. The CDR3 spans 13 residues. The germline gives CDR1 KGHSH, CDR2 LQKENI. The CDR3 region has the DNA TGTGCCAGCTCACCACCTGACATCTATGGCTACACCTTC. As protein: CASSPPDIYGYTF.

The rearrangement joins TRBV19 to TRBJ1-1, with no clear D. Germline V gene data show CDR1 as LNHDA and CDR2 as SQIVND (reference sequence). V dropped 5 bases and J dropped 0 bases, with 4 bases sitting between them. The CDR3 covers 12 residues. The CDR3, as DNA: TGTGCCAGTAGTTTTTTGAACACTGAAGCTTTCTTT. Translated: CASSFLNTEAFF.

The rearrangement uses TRBV7-9 and TRBJ2-1; 12 nucleotides match TRBD2. CDR1 is SEHNR and CDR2 is FQNEAQ in the germline V gene (reference sequence). Trimming took 3 bases from V and 14 from J; bases not matched to a gene: 14. This CDR3 contains 16 residues. CDR3 coding DNA: TGTGCCAGCAGCTTGAGGGGGTTGGGGACTAGCGGGTTGGAGTTCTTC. Protein: CASSLRGLGTSGLEFF.

This chain joins TRBV7-9 and TRBJ2-7; D might be TRBD1 (6 bases). Germline values: CDR1 SEHNR, CDR2 FQNEAQ (reference sequence). V was cut by 4 bases and J by 7 bases, with 11 bases left in between. The CDR3 is 12 amino acids. CDR3 sequence: CASSYTGPEQYF. The CDR3 region has the DNA TGTGCCAGCAGCTATACAGGGCCTGAGCAGTACTTC.

The J gene is TRBJ2-1, the V gene TRBV21-1; the table gives TRBD2 as D, unverified against the DNA. TRBV21-1 is recorded as a pseudogene. The CDR3 runs 16 residues. This chain's CDR3 is CASSNHGTSGSYEQFF. The CDR3 DNA is TGTGCCAGCAGCAACCATGGGACTAGCGGGAGCTATGAGCAGTTCTTC.